The sequence of this T cell receptor (beta chain) was determined in a study of T-cell memory formation after mild COVID-19. Study information: TCR clusters were mostly donor specific. Notes on the study in general: Mainly in CM and EM were contracting CD4+ clones; CD8+ were in EMRA.

CDR3 length: 14 residues. Germline V gives CDR1 SGDLS, CDR2 YYNGEE. V was trimmed by 3 bases and J by 5 bases, leaving 14 bases between them. TCRdb redid the calling of the 5' RACE reads with MiXCR, one entry per CDR3 protein. The data hold roughly 600,000 distinct CDR3 sequences, with roughly 18% observed a single time. About this clonotype: Its antigen remains unidentified.

J is TRBJ1-1 and V is TRBV9; no reliable D call. Sequencing was done on a sample of PBMCs or a T cell subset sorted from them (not recorded which). This clonotype was sampled from an adult woman who had mild COVID-19 (a few samples of this study predate the infection). Cell type and time point are not known. In DNA, the CDR3 is TGTGCCAGCAGCGGCGAACGGGAGAGAACTGAAGCTTTCTTT. It is translated as CASSGERERTEAFF.